The present TCR beta chain was sequenced within a study of CD8+CD57+ T cells in acquired aplastic anemia. Study-level information: The study obtained an average of roughly 3 ug of DNA from sorted CD4+ and CD8+ cells.

Notes on the study in general: Patients showed no significant difference from controls in CD8+ Simpson's diversity. About 30 CD8+ CDR3 sequences occurred in both the patients and the controls.

Germline V gene data show CDR1 as MNHNS and CDR2 as SASEGT. CDR3 size: 13 residues. With 11 bases clipped from V and 3 bases from J, the junction kept 7 bases outside the gene matches. CDR3 and TCR beta VDJ profiling relied on a genomic DNA template. TCRdb analysed the reads with MiXCR anew, one entry per CDR3 protein. The table lists about 180,000 distinct CDR3 sequences, around 48% of them singletons. Flow cytometry had shown expanded CD8+CD57+ cells in the patients chosen for sequencing. There were no patients without severe acquired aplastic anemia. Comment on this clonotype: Its antigen is currently unknown.

The J gene is TRBJ2-7, the V gene TRBV6-1, with 10 bases matching TRBD1. This sequence was found in a human donor with aplastic anemia. Sequenced input: sorted CD4+, CD8+, or CD8+CD57+ T cells (not recorded which) from PBMCs. Here the CDR3 reads CAVPGQGLYEQYF. The CDR3 DNA sequence: TGTGCCGTTCCGGGACAGGGGCTCTACGAGCAGTACTTC.